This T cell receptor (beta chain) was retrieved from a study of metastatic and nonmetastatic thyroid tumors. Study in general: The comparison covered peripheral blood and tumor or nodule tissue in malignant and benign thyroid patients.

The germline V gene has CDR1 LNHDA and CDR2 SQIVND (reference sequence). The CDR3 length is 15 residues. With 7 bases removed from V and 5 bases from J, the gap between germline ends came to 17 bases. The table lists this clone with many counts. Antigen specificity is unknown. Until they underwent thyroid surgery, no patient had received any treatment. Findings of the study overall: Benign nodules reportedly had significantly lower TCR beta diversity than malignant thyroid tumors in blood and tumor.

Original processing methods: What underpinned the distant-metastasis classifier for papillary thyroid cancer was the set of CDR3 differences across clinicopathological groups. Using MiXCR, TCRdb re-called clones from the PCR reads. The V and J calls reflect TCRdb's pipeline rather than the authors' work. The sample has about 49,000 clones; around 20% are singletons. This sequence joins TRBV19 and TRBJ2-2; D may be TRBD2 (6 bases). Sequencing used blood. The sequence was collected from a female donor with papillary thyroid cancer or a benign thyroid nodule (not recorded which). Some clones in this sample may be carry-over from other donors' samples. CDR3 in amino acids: CASNPAGMKTGELFF. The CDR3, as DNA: TGTGCCAGTAACCCCGCGGGGATGAAGACCGGGGAGCTGTTTTTT.